This T cell receptor (beta chain) was captured by sequencing in a study of shared clonotypes between healthy human individuals. Overall study context: Aged 18 to 49, the donors were a couple of women and three men.

Generated by immunoSEQ multiplex PCR, the TCRdb table keeps only in-frame clones and is missing some. There are about 2.4 million clones in the sample; 80% to 95% occur only once, and approximately 0.36% lies in the top ten. About this clone: Its antigen is as yet unknown.

The germline V gene has CDR1 ENHRY and CDR2 SYGVKD. V was clipped by 0 bases and J by 1 base; unmatched bases: 4. CDR3 length: 17 residues. Regarding the study as a whole: The study drew on few donors, limiting represented genetic and exposure-history diversity. Relative to memory subsets, naive subsets generally showed larger estimated richness. Researchers sampled only blood; tissue repertoires likely differ.

The sample was naive CD4+ T cells from PBMCs. Subset denoted: CD45RA+ positively selected. This sequence originates from a man between 18 and 29 years old in good health. Some clones in this sample may be carry-over from other donors' samples. The chain recombines TRBV10-3 with TRBJ2-2, with 8 bases matching TRBD1. The CDR3 here is CAISESSGTGNTGELFF. The CDR3 DNA reads as TGTGCCATCAGTGAGTCTTCTGGGACAGGGAACACCGGGGAGCTGTTTTTT.